Shown below are 31 T cell receptor beta chains from a single sample sequenced in a study of CD8+ T cells in alopecia areata. Treatment meaning: oral pan-JAK inhibitor, 5-10 mg twice daily. Reverse transcribed after extraction, RNA yielded cDNA as the sequencing template. This table comes from immunoSEQ multiplex PCR, and its TCRdb copy is limited to in-frame clones, with some not included. The table records 200,000 to 250,000 clones, 66% of them present only once. The specimen comprised CD4+ T cells sorted from blood, sampled at approximately week 44, from a patient treated with tofacitinib. Every receptor here comes from a human donor with alopecia areata.

This chain uses TRBV19 with TRBJ1-2; no clear D gene. V shed 10 bases and J shed 5 bases, with 14 bases lying between them. Germline V lookup: CDR1 LNHDA, CDR2 SQIVND (reference sequence). This CDR3 has 12 residues. CDR3 bases: TGTGCCACGATGGGATTTGGTTATGGCTACACCTTC. Protein sequence: CATMGFGYGYTF.

The chain recombines TRBV9 with TRBJ2-1; the match to TRBD2 covers 9 bases. CDR1 is SGDLS and CDR2 is YYNGEE in the germline V gene. CDR3 length: 11 residues. With V trimmed by 4 bases and J by 13 bases, 3 bases remained unmatched. In nucleotides, the CDR3 is TGTGCCAGCAGCTTAGCGGGGGATCAGTTCTTC. Its protein is CASSLAGDQFF.

The chain employs TRBV19 and TRBJ2-3; 8 bases fit TRBD1. The CDR3 runs 14 residues. With V trimmed by 10 bases and J by 9 bases, 15 bases remained unmatched. The germline CDR1 and CDR2 sequences are LNHDA and SQIVND (reference sequence). For the CDR3, the DNA is TGTGCCACCAGACAGGGGAATGAAAGAAGCACGCAGTATTTT. It codes for CATRQGNERSTQYF.

The sample holds a few counts of this clone. The J gene is TRBJ2-2, the V gene TRBV2; D may correspond to TRBD1 or TRBD2 (5 bases each). Germline CDR1 and CDR2: SNHLY and FYNNEI. This CDR3 has 14 residues. Deletions cut 4 bases from V and 8 bases from J, with 14 bases between. This CDR3 reads CASSATRDLGELFF. Written as DNA, the CDR3 is TGTGCCAGCAGTGCGACTCGGGACCTGGGGGAGCTGTTTTTT.

This clone was seen a few times. This sequence joins TRBV19 and TRBJ1-5; no definite D call. V dropped 0 bases and J dropped 2 bases, with 8 bases sitting between them. The CDR3 has 15 amino acids. Germline CDR1 reads LNHDA; CDR2 reads SQIVND (reference sequence). CDR3 sequence: CASSIEAARNQPQHF. The CDR3 DNA is TGTGCCAGTAGTATAGAGGCGGCGCGCAATCAGCCCCAGCATTTT.

This clone was detected once. The chain joins TRBV29-1 to TRBJ1-1; 8 positions match TRBD1. The CDR3 length is 17 residues. The trim removed 6 bases at V and 0 bases at J, leaving 15 bases unmatched. Germline V gene lookup returns CDR1 SQVTM and CDR2 ANQGSEA. CDR3 sequence (DNA): TGCAGCGTCCTTATTGTCGGACAGGGTATATTGAACACTGAAGCTTTCTTT. It translates to CSVLIVGQGILNTEAFF.

This clone was seen once. The chain has TRBV30 and TRBJ1-1; D ambiguous. This CDR3 contains 13 residues. Germline assignment: CDR1 GTSNPN and CDR2 SVGIG (reference sequence). V shed 4 bases and J shed 0 bases, with 9 bases lying between them. For the CDR3, the DNA is TGTGCCTGGATTACGGGAATGAACACTGAAGCTTTCTTT. Protein: CAWITGMNTEAFF.

The chain links TRBV7-9 to TRBJ1-1; the match to TRBD1 covers 9 bases. The germline CDR1 and CDR2 sequences are SEHNR and FQNEAQ (reference sequence). The J segment lost 4 bases and the V segment lost 1 base, leaving 1 base of the junction unmatched. The CDR3 is made up of 14 amino acids. The CDR3 reads CASSLGTGVTEAFF. For the CDR3, the DNA is TGTGCCAGCAGCTTAGGGACAGGGGTCACTGAAGCTTTCTTT.

This chain uses TRBV30 with TRBJ2-1; the match to TRBD2 covers 8 bases. CDR1 is GTSNPN and CDR2 is SVGIG in the germline V gene (reference sequence). This CDR3 is built from 14 residues. V lost 0 bases, J lost 5 bases, and 3 bases stayed unmatched. The CDR3 DNA reads TGTGCCTGGAGTGTCGGGACTAGTAACAATGAGCAGTTCTTC. It encodes CAWSVGTSNNEQFF. The full variable domain, rest sourced from reference TRBV30 and TRBJ2-1, is SQTIHQWPATLVQPVGSPLSLECTVEGTSNPNLYWYRQAAGRGLQLLFYSVGIGQISSEVPQNLSASRPQDRQFILSSKKLLLSDSGFYLCAWSVGTSNNEQFFGPGTRLTVL.

The J gene is TRBJ1-4, the V gene TRBV18; D uncertain. With 2 bases removed from V and 0 bases from J, the gap between germline ends came to 13 bases. This CDR3 is 17 amino acids long. CDR1 is KGHSH and CDR2 is LQKENI in the germline V gene. The CDR3, as DNA: TGTGCCAGCTCACCAAAGGCTGAGTACTCAACTAATGAAAAACTGTTTTTT. It is translated as CASSPKAEYSTNEKLFF.

This chain connects TRBV14 to TRBJ2-7; D might be TRBD1 (6 bases). Germline loops: CDR1 SGHDN, CDR2 FVKESK. Trimming removed 3 bases from V and 6 bases from J, with 15 bases in between. The CDR3 has 14 residues. The CDR3 DNA reads TGTGCCAGCAGCCACCTACCTACAGGGACCGAGCAGTACTTC. Translated, it gives CASSHLPTGTEQYF.

The chain couples TRBV7-2 to TRBJ1-1; 8 bases match TRBD1. The germline CDR1 and CDR2 sequences are SGHTA and FQGNSA. The CDR3 covers 13 residues. Trimming cost V 0 bases and J 9 bases; bases outside gene matches: 3. CDR3 sequence reads: CASSLAQGAQAFF. As DNA, the CDR3 is TGTGCCAGCAGCTTAGCGCAGGGGGCGCAAGCTTTCTTT.

The chain is built from TRBV4-1 and TRBJ1-5; TRBD1 might be the D (5 bases). Germline lookup yields CDR1 MGHRA and CDR2 YSYEKL. V was cut by 0 bases and J by 0 bases, with 6 bases left in between. This CDR3 is built from 15 residues. CDR3 nucleotide sequence: TGCGCCAGCAGCCAAGACGGGGGTAGCAATCAGCCCCAGCATTTT. It codes for CASSQDGGSNQPQHF.

This clone was detected only a few times. V usage is TRBV29-1 and J usage is TRBJ2-7, with 7 bases lining up with TRBD1. Germline values: CDR1 SQVTM, CDR2 ANQGSEA. The CDR3 runs to 13 residues. V was pared by 3 bases and J by 6 bases, with 8 bases of the junction left unmatched. CDR3 nucleotides: TGCAGCGTTGACCACCAGCCAGGGGGCGAGCAGTACTTC. Translation gives CSVDHQPGGEQYF.

Points on this clone: Other DNA sequences in the same sample also yield this CDR3. The chain recombines TRBV7-2 with TRBJ2-1, with D possibly being TRBD2 (6 bases). Trimming shortened V by 1 base and J by 2 bases, and 6 bases separated the two germline ends. Germline V gives CDR1 SGHTA, CDR2 FQGNSA. The CDR3 consists of 14 residues. In nucleotides, the CDR3 is TGTGCCAGCAGCTTAGGACTAGCCTACAATGAGCAGTTCTTC. Translated, it gives CASSLGLAYNEQFF. Full variable domain (rest looked up from reference TRBV7-2 and TRBJ2-1): GAGVSQSPSNKVTEKGKDVELRCDPISGHTALYWYRQSLGQGLEFLIYFQGNSAPDKSGLPSDRFSAERTGGSVSTLTIQRTQQEDSAVYLCASSLGLAYNEQFFGPGTRLTVL.

CDR3 sequence (DNA): TGTGCCAGTAGTATGATTGGCAGGGGCGGCAATCAGCCCCAGCATTTT. Its translation is CASSMIGRGGNQPQHF. The chain carries TRBV19 and TRBJ1-5; a weak D match, TRBD1 (6 bases). CDR3 length: 16 residues. Deletions cut 3 bases from V and 2 bases from J, with 14 bases between. Germline CDR1 LNHDA, CDR2 SQIVND (reference sequence).

The rearrangement joins TRBV6-5 to TRBJ1-6; D ambiguous. This CDR3 is built from 12 residues. The germline V gene encodes CDR1 MNHEY and CDR2 SVGAGI. V shed 7 bases and J shed 3 bases, with 4 bases lying between them. The CDR3 here is CASTDYNSPLHF. The CDR3 DNA reads TGTGCCAGCACAGACTATAATTCACCCCTCCACTTT.

The chain has TRBV9 and TRBJ2-1, with 7 positions matching TRBD1. The CDR3 is 15 amino acids. Germline V gene sequence: CDR1 SGDLS, CDR2 YYNGEE. Trimming cost V 4 bases and J 4 bases; bases outside gene matches: 8. The CDR3 here is CASSPAGTDYNEQFF. The CDR3 DNA is TGTGCCAGCAGCCCGGCCGGGACAGATTACAATGAGCAGTTCTTC.

This chain joins TRBV29-1 and TRBJ2-1; perhaps TRBD2 as D (5 bases). The CDR3 has 15 residues. Deletions cut 2 bases from V and 6 bases from J, with 17 bases between. Germline-derived CDR1 and CDR2 are SQVTM and ANQGSEA. Here the CDR3 DNA reads TGCAGCGTTGAATGGCGGCTAGCCAGTTTCAATGAGCAGTTCTTC. Its protein product is CSVEWRLASFNEQFF.

This clone was detected only a few times. The chain joins TRBV7-2 to TRBJ2-5; possibly TRBD2 for D (5 bases). CDR1 and CDR2 from the germline V gene are SGHTA and FQGNSA. V lost 8 bases and J 4 bases, leaving 14 bases between the germline ends. The CDR3 extends over 13 amino acids. The CDR3 sequence: CASGLAVRETQYF. The CDR3 nucleotides read TGTGCCAGCGGGCTAGCCGTCCGAGAGACCCAGTACTTC.

This chain joins TRBV2 and TRBJ2-6, with D possibly TRBD1 on 5 matching bases. Trimming cost V 1 base and J 0 bases, with 19 bases left between them. This CDR3 is built from 20 residues. The germline V gene encodes CDR1 SNHLY and CDR2 FYNNEI. The CDR3 spells CASSEVGAGPPISGANVLTF. CDR3 bases: TGTGCCAGCAGTGAAGTTGGGGCAGGTCCACCTATCTCTGGGGCCAACGTCCTGACTTTC. Looking up the rest from reference TRBV2 and TRBJ2-6 gives the full variable domain: EPEVTQTPSHQVTQMGQEVILRCVPISNHLYFYWYRQILGQKVEFLVSFYNNEISEKSEIFDDQFSVERPDGSNFTLKIRSTKLEDSAMYFCASSEVGAGPPISGANVLTFGAGSRLTVL.

CDR3 DNA sequence: TGCAGCGTTCATGGACGGCTGAACACTGAAGCTTTCTTT. It encodes CSVHGRLNTEAFF. The chain links TRBV29-1 to TRBJ1-1; no firm D call. Germline CDR1 and CDR2: SQVTM and ANQGSEA. The CDR3 has 13 residues. V lost 5 bases to trimming and J lost 0 bases, with 10 bases between them.

The rearrangement joins TRBV4-3 to TRBJ2-7; D could derive from TRBD1 or TRBD2 (5 bases each). V gave up 4 bases and J gave up 2 bases, with 15 bases separating them. This CDR3 is 15 amino acids long. Germline CDR1 LGHNA, CDR2 YSLEER. CDR3 nucleotides: TGCGCCAGCAGCCGGGGACGCATCGCTACCTACGAGCAGTACTTC. Protein product: CASSRGRIATYEQYF.

This sequence joins TRBV30 and TRBJ2-6; TRBD1 or TRBD2 may be the D gene (5 bases each). The germline V gene has CDR1 GTSNPN and CDR2 SVGIG (reference sequence). V was shortened by 2 bases and J by 2 bases, with 10 bases between the two germline ends. This CDR3 spans 15 amino acids. The CDR3 sequence is CAWSKEGPGANVLTF. The CDR3 DNA sequence: TGTGCCTGGAGTAAAGAGGGACCTGGGGCCAACGTCCTGACTTTC.

The rearrangement joins TRBV5-1 to TRBJ1-6; unclear D gene. The CDR3 extends over 15 amino acids. Between the trimmed V and J ends, which lost 0 bases and 5 bases, there was a span of 9 bases. Germline V lookup: CDR1 SGHRS, CDR2 YFSETQ. The CDR3 DNA reads as TGCGCCAGCAGCTTGGGGCAGTTCGATAATTCACCCCTCCACTTT. This encodes CASSLGQFDNSPLHF.

The chain carries TRBV12-5 and TRBJ1-2, with D unclear. The CDR3 sequence is 13 residues long. Per the germline V gene, CDR1 is LGHNT and CDR2 is FRNRAP. Trimming removed 1 base from V and 8 bases from J, with 11 bases in between. The CDR3 sequence is CASGLDMSRGYTF. CDR3 nucleotide sequence: TGTGCTAGTGGTTTGGACATGTCGAGGGGCTACACCTTC.

The chain has TRBV12-5 and TRBJ1-5, with 12 bases that match TRBD1. The CDR3 is made up of 15 amino acids. From germline, CDR1 is LGHNT and CDR2 FRNRAP. V shed 2 bases, J shed 6 bases, and the junction held 2 bases outside the gene matches. The CDR3 spells CASGLRDRGPQPQHF. The CDR3, as DNA: TGTGCTAGTGGTTTGAGGGACAGGGGGCCTCAGCCCCAGCATTTT.

The chain joins TRBV29-1 to TRBJ1-1; D is uncertain. Deletions cut 3 bases from V and 1 base from J, with 6 bases between. This CDR3 has 12 amino acids. Germline lookup yields CDR1 SQVTM and CDR2 ANQGSEA. CDR3 sequence reads: CSVDPGNTEAFF. The CDR3 DNA reads as TGCAGCGTTGATCCTGGGAACACTGAAGCTTTCTTT.

The chain recombines TRBV30 with TRBJ2-6, with D hard to call. CDR1 is GTSNPN, CDR2 SVGIG, per germline (reference sequence). CDR3 size: 14 residues. V lost 8 bases and J 3 bases, leaving 14 bases between the germline ends. CDR3 residues: CAVDGGGGANVLTF. CDR3 nucleotide sequence: TGTGCCGTGGACGGTGGTGGTGGGGCCAACGTCCTGACTTTC.

CDR3 residues: CSVRPPGETQYF. In DNA form, the CDR3 reads TGCAGCGTCCGCCCCCCAGGGGAGACCCAGTACTTC. This chain connects TRBV29-1 to TRBJ2-5; tentatively, D is TRBD1 (5 bases). CDR3 size: 12 residues. V gave up 6 bases and J gave up 5 bases, with 13 bases separating them. The germline CDR1 and CDR2 sequences are SQVTM and ANQGSEA.

CDR3 nucleotide sequence: TGTGCCAGCAGCCAATCCCGACAGGGAGCCTATGGCTACACCTTC. Translating gives CASSQSRQGAYGYTF. The chain recombines TRBV7-2 with TRBJ1-2, with TRBD1 identical over 7 bases. Germline lookup yields CDR1 SGHTA and CDR2 FQGNSA. The V and J ends lost 5 bases and 4 bases, in that order; junction bases with no gene match: 10. The CDR3 has 15 amino acids.